What follows describes a single T cell receptor (beta chain). As to treatment: oral pan-JAK inhibitor, 5-10 mg twice daily. Specimens obtained from alopecia areata patients comprised lesional scalp punch biopsies and peripheral blood. cDNA serving as the sequencing template came from extracted, reverse transcribed RNA. TCRdb's copy holds only in-frame clones and misses some; the assay was immunoSEQ multiplex PCR. The sample records 95,000 to 120,000 clones, roughly 50% being singletons. Between the trimmed V and J ends, which lost 0 bases and 2 bases, there was a span of 9 bases. Germline lookup yields CDR1 LNHNV and CDR2 YYDKDF (reference sequence). This CDR3 is built from 15 residues. This entry comes from a study of CD8+ T cells in alopecia areata. Study-wide context: Treated patients were given 5 to 10 mg oral tofacitinib twice daily.

This chain uses TRBV15 with TRBJ2-3; D is undetermined. This material consisted of CD4+ T cells sorted from blood, taken at week 24, from a patient treated with tofacitinib. This TCR came from a human donor with alopecia areata. CDR3 sequence reads: CATSRDQAVTDTQYF. The CDR3 DNA is TGTGCCACCAGCAGAGATCAGGCCGTCACAGATACGCAGTATTTT.